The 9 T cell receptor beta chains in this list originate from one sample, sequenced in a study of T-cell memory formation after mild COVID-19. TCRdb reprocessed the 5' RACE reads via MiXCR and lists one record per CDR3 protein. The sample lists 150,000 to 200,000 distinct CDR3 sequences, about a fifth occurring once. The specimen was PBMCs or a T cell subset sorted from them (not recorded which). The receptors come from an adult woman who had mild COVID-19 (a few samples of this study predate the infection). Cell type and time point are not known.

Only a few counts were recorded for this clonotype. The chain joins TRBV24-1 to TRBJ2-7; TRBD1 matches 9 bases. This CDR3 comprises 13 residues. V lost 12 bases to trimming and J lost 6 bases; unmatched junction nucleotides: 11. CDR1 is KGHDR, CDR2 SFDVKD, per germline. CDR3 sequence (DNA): TGTGCCGCCCTCCTCGGGACAGGGTGCGAGCAGTACTTC. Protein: CAALLGTGCEQYF.

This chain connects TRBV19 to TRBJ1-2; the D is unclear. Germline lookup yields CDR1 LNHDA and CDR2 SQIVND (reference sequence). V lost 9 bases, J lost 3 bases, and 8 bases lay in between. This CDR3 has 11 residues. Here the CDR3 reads CASHGDYGYTF. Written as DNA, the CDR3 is TGTGCCAGCCACGGGGACTATGGCTACACCTTC.

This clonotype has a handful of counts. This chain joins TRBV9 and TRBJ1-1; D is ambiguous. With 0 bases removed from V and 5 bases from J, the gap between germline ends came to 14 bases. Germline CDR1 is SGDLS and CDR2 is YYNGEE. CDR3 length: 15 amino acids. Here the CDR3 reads CASSVAPEGWTEAFF. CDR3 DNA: TGTGCCAGCAGCGTAGCCCCCGAAGGTTGGACTGAAGCTTTCTTT.

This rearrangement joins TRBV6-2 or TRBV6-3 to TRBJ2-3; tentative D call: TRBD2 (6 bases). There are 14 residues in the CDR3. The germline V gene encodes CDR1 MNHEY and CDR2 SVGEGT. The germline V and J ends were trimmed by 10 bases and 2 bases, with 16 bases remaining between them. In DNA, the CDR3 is TGTGCCATCTCGACCCGGCGGGACACAGATACGCAGTATTTT. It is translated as CAISTRRDTDTQYF.

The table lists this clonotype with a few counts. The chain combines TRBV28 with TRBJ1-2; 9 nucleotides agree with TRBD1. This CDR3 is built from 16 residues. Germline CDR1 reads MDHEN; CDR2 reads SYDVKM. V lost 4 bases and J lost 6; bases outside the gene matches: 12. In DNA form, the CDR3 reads TGTGCCAGCAGTTCCCGGGACAGGGATCATCGGGATGGCTACACCTTC. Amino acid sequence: CASSSRDRDHRDGYTF.

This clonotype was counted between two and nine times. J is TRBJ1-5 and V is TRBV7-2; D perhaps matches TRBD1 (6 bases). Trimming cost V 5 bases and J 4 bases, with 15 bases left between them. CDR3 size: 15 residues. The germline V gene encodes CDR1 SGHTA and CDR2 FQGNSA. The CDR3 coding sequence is TGTGCCAGCAGCCCTACTCGGGGGGCTAATCAGCCCCAGCATTTT. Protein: CASSPTRGANQPQHF.

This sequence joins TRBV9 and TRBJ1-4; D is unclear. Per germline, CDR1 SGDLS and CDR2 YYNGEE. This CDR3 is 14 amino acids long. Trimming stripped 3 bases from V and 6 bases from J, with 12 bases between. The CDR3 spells CASSETWRDEKLFF. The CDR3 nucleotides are TGTGCCAGCAGCGAGACTTGGAGAGATGAAAAACTGTTTTTT.

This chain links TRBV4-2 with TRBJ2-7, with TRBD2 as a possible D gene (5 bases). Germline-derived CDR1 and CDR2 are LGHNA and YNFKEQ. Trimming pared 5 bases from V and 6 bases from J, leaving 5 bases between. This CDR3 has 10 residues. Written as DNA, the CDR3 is TGTGCCAGCAGCGGAGGCGAGCAGTACTTC. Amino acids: CASSGGEQYF.

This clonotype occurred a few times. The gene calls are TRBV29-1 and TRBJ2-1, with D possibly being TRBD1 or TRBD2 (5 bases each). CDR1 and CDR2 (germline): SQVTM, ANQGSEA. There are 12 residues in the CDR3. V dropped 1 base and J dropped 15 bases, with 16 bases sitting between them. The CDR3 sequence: CSVEGDGPVGFF. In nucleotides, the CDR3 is TGCAGCGTTGAAGGGGACGGGCCAGTGGGGTTCTTC.